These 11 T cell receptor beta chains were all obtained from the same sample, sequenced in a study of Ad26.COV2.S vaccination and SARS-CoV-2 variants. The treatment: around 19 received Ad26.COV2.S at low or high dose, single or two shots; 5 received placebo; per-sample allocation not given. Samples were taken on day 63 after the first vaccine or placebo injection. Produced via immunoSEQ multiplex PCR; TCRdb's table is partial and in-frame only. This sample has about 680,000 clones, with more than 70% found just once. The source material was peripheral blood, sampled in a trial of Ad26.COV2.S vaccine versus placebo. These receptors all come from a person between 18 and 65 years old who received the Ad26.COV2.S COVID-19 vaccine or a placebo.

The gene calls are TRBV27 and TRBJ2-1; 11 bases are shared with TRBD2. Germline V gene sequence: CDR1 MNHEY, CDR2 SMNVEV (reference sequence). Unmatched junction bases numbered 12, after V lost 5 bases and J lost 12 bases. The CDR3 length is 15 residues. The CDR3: CASSPGTSGKQGQFF. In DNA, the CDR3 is TGTGCCAGCAGTCCCGGGACTAGCGGTAAACAGGGGCAGTTCTTC.

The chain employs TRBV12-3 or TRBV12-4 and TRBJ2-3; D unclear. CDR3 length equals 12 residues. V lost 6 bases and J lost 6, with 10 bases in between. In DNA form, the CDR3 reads TGTGCCAGCAGCCTACTATCGGATACGCAGTATTTT. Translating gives CASSLLSDTQYF.

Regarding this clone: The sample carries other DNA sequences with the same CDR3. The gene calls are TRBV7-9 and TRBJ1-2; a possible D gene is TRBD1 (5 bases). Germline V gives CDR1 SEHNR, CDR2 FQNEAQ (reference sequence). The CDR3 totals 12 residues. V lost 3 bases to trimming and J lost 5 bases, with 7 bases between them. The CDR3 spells CASSLEGYGYTF. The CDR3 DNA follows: TGTGCCAGCAGCTTGGAGGGGTATGGCTACACCTTC.

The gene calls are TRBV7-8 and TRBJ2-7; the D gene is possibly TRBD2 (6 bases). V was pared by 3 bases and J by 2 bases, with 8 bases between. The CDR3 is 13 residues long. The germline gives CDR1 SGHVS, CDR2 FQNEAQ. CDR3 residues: CASSFSGPYEQYF. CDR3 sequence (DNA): TGTGCCAGCAGCTTTAGCGGACCCTACGAGCAGTACTTC.

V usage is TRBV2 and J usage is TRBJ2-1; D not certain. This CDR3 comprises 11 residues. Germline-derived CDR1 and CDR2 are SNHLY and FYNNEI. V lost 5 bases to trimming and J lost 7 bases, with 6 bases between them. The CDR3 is CASSPSNEQFF. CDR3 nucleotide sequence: TGTGCCAGCAGTCCTTCGAATGAGCAGTTCTTC.

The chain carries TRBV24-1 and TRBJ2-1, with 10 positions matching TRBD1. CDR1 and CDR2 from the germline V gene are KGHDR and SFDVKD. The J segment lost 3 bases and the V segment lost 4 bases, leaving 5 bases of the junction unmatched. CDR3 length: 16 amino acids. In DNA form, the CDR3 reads TGTGCCACCAGTGACCCGAGGGACAGGGGCTACAATGAGCAGTTCTTC. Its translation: CATSDPRDRGYNEQFF.

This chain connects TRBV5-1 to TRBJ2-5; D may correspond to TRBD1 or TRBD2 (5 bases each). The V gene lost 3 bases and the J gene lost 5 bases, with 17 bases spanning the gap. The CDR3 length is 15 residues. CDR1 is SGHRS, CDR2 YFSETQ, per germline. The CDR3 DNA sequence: TGCGCCAGCAGCTCGGGGCCGAGCCGTCGGGAGACCCAGTACTTC. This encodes CASSSGPSRRETQYF.

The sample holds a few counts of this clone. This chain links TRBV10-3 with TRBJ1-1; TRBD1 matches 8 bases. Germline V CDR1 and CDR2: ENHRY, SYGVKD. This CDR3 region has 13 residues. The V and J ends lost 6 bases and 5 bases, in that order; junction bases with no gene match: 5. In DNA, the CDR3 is TGTGCCATCAGCACAGGGGGGGGTACTGAAGCTTTCTTT. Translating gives CAISTGGGTEAFF.

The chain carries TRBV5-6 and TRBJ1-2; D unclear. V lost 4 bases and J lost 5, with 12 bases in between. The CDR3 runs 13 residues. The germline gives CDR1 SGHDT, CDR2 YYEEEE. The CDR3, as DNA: TGTGCCAGCAGCCGCGGAGGAGCGTATGGCTACACCTTC. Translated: CASSRGGAYGYTF.

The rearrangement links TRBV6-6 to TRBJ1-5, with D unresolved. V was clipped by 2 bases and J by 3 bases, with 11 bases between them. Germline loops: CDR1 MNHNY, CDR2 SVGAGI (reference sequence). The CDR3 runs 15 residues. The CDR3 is CASSYPAADNQPQHF. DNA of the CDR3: TGTGCCAGCAGTTACCCTGCGGCGGACAATCAGCCCCAGCATTTT.

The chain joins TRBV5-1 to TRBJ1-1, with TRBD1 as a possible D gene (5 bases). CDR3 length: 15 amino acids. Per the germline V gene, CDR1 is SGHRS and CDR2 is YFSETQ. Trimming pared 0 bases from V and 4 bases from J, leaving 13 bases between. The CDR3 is CASSLAWGLGTEAFF. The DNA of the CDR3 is TGCGCCAGCAGCTTGGCCTGGGGGTTGGGCACTGAAGCTTTCTTT.